One sample yielded the 16 T cell receptor beta chains listed below, sequenced in a study of regulatory T cells in long-lasting Graves disease. The time point: persistent/refractory GD, antithyroid drugs over 5 years with positive TRAb. With RNA extracted from PBMCs as input, the TCR library was made. Investigators prepared the TCR beta libraries by applying iRepertoire HTBI primers and Arm-PCR of CDR3 regions. In TCRdb, the multiplex PCR reads were re-called with MiXCR into one record per CDR3 protein. Of 400,000 or so distinct CDR3 sequences detected, around 24% appear once; the ten largest clones hold approximately 25%. The source was peripheral blood mononuclear cells (PBMCs), collected when the disease was refractory, from a patient treated with antithyroid drugs. The source is a female donor with Graves disease.

The V call is TRBV28, the J call TRBJ2-7, with D perhaps assigned TRBD1 or TRBD2 (6 bases each). The CDR3 loop spans 13 amino acids. Germline-derived CDR1 and CDR2 are MDHEN and SYDVKM. Trimming removed 5 bases from V and 4 bases from J, with 12 bases in between. The CDR3 DNA is TGTGCCAGCAGTATGGGGGGCTTATACGAGCAGTACTTC. Translating it yields CASSMGGLYEQYF.

This clonotype occurred many times. The rearrangement joins TRBV12-3 or TRBV12-4 to TRBJ1-5; D gene uncertain. V lost 2 bases and J lost 7, with 15 bases in between. The CDR3 is 15 amino acids. CDR3 region: CASSLSGGSEQPQHF. CDR3 sequence (DNA): TGTGCCAGCAGTTTATCCGGCGGGTCTGAGCAGCCCCAGCATTTT.

The gene calls are TRBV30 and TRBJ1-1, with D possibly TRBD1 on 5 matching bases. Germline loops: CDR1 GTSNPN, CDR2 SVGIG (reference sequence). Trimming removed 1 base at V and 6 bases at J, with 18 bases between. The CDR3 has 15 amino acids. CDR3 DNA sequence: TGTGCCTGGAGTGGGAGGAGGGGAGTCCGGGCTGAAGCTTTCTTT. Translation: CAWSGRRGVRAEAFF.

This clonotype has at least ten counts. This chain connects TRBV2 to TRBJ2-7, with D perhaps TRBD1 or TRBD2 (5 bases each). Germline V gene data show CDR1 as SNHLY and CDR2 as FYNNEI. V was trimmed by 2 bases and J by 6 bases, leaving 17 bases between them. There are 15 residues in the CDR3. Written as DNA, the CDR3 is TGTGCCAGCAGTGAACGAGCTAGCAGGGACGGCGAGCAGTACTTC. It codes for CASSERASRDGEQYF.

This clonotype was counted at least ten times. The V gene is TRBV28, the J gene TRBJ2-5; perhaps TRBD2 as D (5 bases). CDR3 size: 15 residues. The V end lost 8 bases, the J end lost 3 bases, and 19 bases lay between the germline ends. The V gene's germline CDR1 is MDHEN and CDR2 SYDVKM. CDR3 sequence reads: CASLNPGEKKETQYF. For the CDR3, the DNA is TGTGCCAGCCTGAATCCCGGGGAAAAAAAAGAGACCCAGTACTTC. Looking up the rest from reference TRBV28 and TRBJ2-5 gives the full variable domain: DVKVTQSSRYLVKRTGEKVFLECVQDMDHENMFWYRQDPGLGLRLIYFSYDVKMKEKGDIPEGYSVSREKKERFSLILESASTNQTSMYLCASLNPGEKKETQYFGPGTRLLVL.

This clonotype has just one count. The chain combines TRBV6-2 or TRBV6-3 with TRBJ2-7, with D possibly matching TRBD1 (6 bases). The germline gives CDR1 MNHEY, CDR2 SVGEGT. Deletions cut 0 bases from V and 4 bases from J, with 13 bases between. CDR3 length: 15 residues. Written as DNA, the CDR3 is TGTGCCAGCAGTTACTCCTCGGGACACCCGTACGAGCAGTACTTC. This gives the protein CASSYSSGHPYEQYF.

This clonotype was recorded a few times. This chain links TRBV7-8 with TRBJ1-2; possibly TRBD1 for D (5 bases). Germline CDR1 and CDR2: SGHVS and FQNEAQ. Trimming took off 5 bases at V and 4 bases at J, with 20 bases between the two ends. This CDR3 is 16 amino acids long. CDR3 residues: CASSRQPMGDFYGYTF. In DNA, the CDR3 is TGTGCCAGCAGCCGACAGCCCATGGGGGACTTCTATGGCTACACCTTC. Together with reference TRBV7-8 and TRBJ1-2, the CDR3 gives the full variable domain: GAGVSQSPRYKVAKRGQDVALRCDPISGHVSLFWYQQALGQGPEFLTYFQNEAQLDKSGLPSDRFFAERPEGSVSTLKIQRTQQEDSAVYLCASSRQPMGDFYGYTFGSGTRLTVV.

This clonotype was counted many times. This chain links TRBV28 with TRBJ2-7; tentatively, D is TRBD1 or TRBD2 (5 bases each). This CDR3 comprises 14 residues. Germline-derived CDR1 and CDR2 are MDHEN and SYDVKM. V lost 4 bases, J lost 7 bases, and 17 bases lay in between. CDR3 sequence reads: CASSSIDGTEEQYF. CDR3 coding DNA: TGTGCCAGCAGTTCCATCGACGGGACGGAGGAGCAGTACTTC. Variable domain in full (rest from reference TRBV28 and TRBJ2-7): DVKVTQSSRYLVKRTGEKVFLECVQDMDHENMFWYRQDPGLGLRLIYFSYDVKMKEKGDIPEGYSVSREKKERFSLILESASTNQTSMYLCASSSIDGTEEQYFGPGTRLTVT.

There are a few counts of this clonotype. This sequence joins TRBV5-1 and TRBJ1-2; D is unclear. The CDR3 is made up of 13 amino acids. In germline, CDR1 is SGHRS, CDR2 YFSETQ. V was clipped by 3 bases and J by 1 base, with 7 bases between them. The CDR3 coding sequence is TGCGCCAGCAGCTACACGTATAACTATGGCTACACCTTC. This encodes CASSYTYNYGYTF.

This clonotype appeared many times. The chain has TRBV28 and TRBJ1-6; 8 nucleotides agree with TRBD1. CDR3 length: 17 amino acids. Germline V gives CDR1 MDHEN, CDR2 SYDVKM. With V trimmed by 5 bases and J by 8 bases, 14 bases remained unmatched. The CDR3 region is CASSITRQGTRDSPLHF. As DNA, the CDR3 is TGTGCCAGCAGTATAACACGACAGGGGACCAGGGATTCACCCCTCCACTTT.

This clonotype was counted a few times. The rearrangement joins TRBV6-2 or TRBV6-3 to TRBJ2-7, with 11 bases matching TRBD2. Germline-derived CDR1 and CDR2 are MNHEY and SVGEGT. J lost 7 bases, V lost 7 bases, and 12 bases had no gene match. CDR3 length: 15 amino acids. CDR3 region: CASIKIAGGLLEQYF. The CDR3, as DNA: TGTGCCAGCATCAAGATAGCGGGAGGGCTTTTAGAGCAGTACTTC.

In this sample, this clonotype turned up a few times. The V gene is TRBV19, the J gene TRBJ1-1; weak D call: TRBD1 (5 bases). The CDR3 contains 14 residues. CDR1 and CDR2 from the germline V gene are LNHDA and SQIVND (reference sequence). V lost 6 bases and J lost 0, with 11 bases in between. The DNA for the CDR3 is TGTGCCAGTAGACCTCAGACAGTGAACACTGAAGCTTTCTTT. Its protein product is CASRPQTVNTEAFF.

The chain links TRBV11-2 to TRBJ2-3, with D uncertain. The germline V and J ends were trimmed by 0 bases and 1 base, with 2 bases remaining between them. Per germline, CDR1 SGHAT and CDR2 FQNNGV. The CDR3 loop spans 13 amino acids. In DNA, the CDR3 is TGTGCCAGCAGCTTAGAACGCACAGATACGCAGTATTTT. Residues: CASSLERTDTQYF.

This chain joins TRBV5-1 and TRBJ1-1, with D tentatively TRBD1 (5 bases). The CDR3 extends over 15 amino acids. Germline-derived CDR1 and CDR2 are SGHRS and YFSETQ. The V and J ends lost 4 bases and 1 base respectively, with 14 bases between them. As DNA, the CDR3 is TGCGCCAGCAGCAAGACTTTAGGACAGAACACTGAAGCTTTCTTT. It codes for CASSKTLGQNTEAFF.

The chain couples TRBV7-2 to TRBJ2-7; no firm D call. Germline V gene sequence: CDR1 SGHTA, CDR2 FQGNSA. The germline V and J ends were trimmed by 3 bases and 1 base, with 10 bases remaining between them. CDR3 length: 14 residues. DNA for the CDR3: TGTGCCAGCAGCTTCGCCGACTTATCCTACGAGCAGTACTTC. As protein: CASSFADLSYEQYF.

A few counts support this clonotype. This chain links TRBV5-1 with TRBJ1-5, with D possibly being TRBD1 (5 bases). This CDR3 is built from 16 residues. Looked up from germline, CDR1 is SGHRS and CDR2 is YFSETQ. The V gene lost 4 bases and the J gene lost 1 base, with 15 bases spanning the gap. This CDR3 is CASSPAGLGSNQPQHF. The CDR3 DNA reads as TGCGCCAGCAGCCCCGCGGGGCTAGGGAGCAATCAGCCCCAGCATTTT.